The 13 T cell receptor beta chains reported below all come from one sample, sequenced in a study of T cell responses to AZD1222 COVID-19 vaccine. Sequenced by immunoSEQ multiplex PCR; TCRdb stores in-frame clones only, minus some. This sample has around 78,000 clones, with about 85% found just once. The sample here was peripheral blood, taken on day 0 of AZD1222 vaccination. These receptors were obtained from an adult in good health.

In nucleotides, the CDR3 is TGTGCCAGCAGCTCAGGACTAGCGGGAGGCCTAGATACGCAGTATTTT. Translated: CASSSGLAGGLDTQYF. This sequence joins TRBV5-8 and TRBJ2-3; 14 bases fit TRBD2. Germline loops: CDR1 SGHTS, CDR2 YDEGEE. This CDR3 contains 16 residues. V lost 3 bases to trimming and J lost 5 bases; unmatched junction nucleotides: 5.

The CDR3 sequence is CASSLFRGIDEQFF. The DNA of the CDR3 is TGTGCCAGCAGCTTATTCCGGGGAATCGATGAGCAGTTCTTC. The V gene is TRBV7-3, the J gene TRBJ2-1, with D possibly matching TRBD2 (5 bases). The CDR3 covers 14 residues. Germline V CDR1 and CDR2: SGHTA, FQGTGA. Trimming took off 2 bases at V and 8 bases at J, with 13 bases between the two ends. Together with reference TRBV7-3 and TRBJ2-1, the CDR3 gives the full variable domain: GAGVSQTPSNKVTEKGKYVELRCDPISGHTALYWYRQSLGQGPEFLIYFQGTGAADDSGLPNDRFFAVRPEGSVSTLKIQRTERGDSAVYLCASSLFRGIDEQFFGPGTRLTVL.

This rearrangement joins TRBV9 to TRBJ2-3, with 7 bases aligning to TRBD2. V lost 4 bases, J lost 3 bases, and 8 bases stayed unmatched. CDR3 length: 15 residues. The germline CDR1 and CDR2 sequences are SGDLS and YYNGEE. The CDR3 spells CASSPPGAGTDTQYF. The CDR3 DNA reads TGTGCCAGCAGCCCCCCGGGAGCGGGGACAGATACGCAGTATTTT.

V usage is TRBV7-2 and J usage is TRBJ1-2; D unresolved. The V end lost 5 bases, the J end lost 9 bases, and 19 bases lay between the germline ends. The germline gives CDR1 SGHTA, CDR2 FQGNSA. The CDR3 is 14 residues long. The CDR3 loop is CASSLSLAPRSYTF. CDR3 nucleotide sequence: TGTGCCAGCAGCCTAAGCCTTGCCCCAAGGAGCTACACCTTC.

This sequence joins TRBV7-3 and TRBJ1-1; the D is unclear. The CDR3 covers 14 residues. V lost 5 bases and J lost 2, with 12 bases in between. In germline, CDR1 is SGHTA, CDR2 FQGTGA. DNA of the CDR3: TGTGCCAGCAGCCCCGATCCAACAAACACTGAAGCTTTCTTT. It is translated as CASSPDPTNTEAFF.

The V call is TRBV3-1 (or the pseudogene TRBV3-2), the J call TRBJ1-2; TRBD1 is a possible D gene (6 bases). Between the trimmed V and J ends, which lost 1 base and 5 bases, there was a span of 11 bases. The CDR3 sequence is 14 residues long. From germline, CDR1 is LGHDT and CDR2 YNNKEL (reference sequence). CDR3 DNA sequence: TGTGCCAGCAGCCAAGCCAGCAGGGGTTATGGCTACACCTTC. Residues: CASSQASRGYGYTF.

V is TRBV2 and J is TRBJ1-5; TRBD1 agrees at 8 bases. Germline V lookup: CDR1 SNHLY, CDR2 FYNNEI. Trimming removed 3 bases from V and 5 bases from J; junction bases left unmatched: 9. The CDR3 spans 16 residues. In DNA form, the CDR3 reads TGTGCCAGCAGTGACGCGGCAGGGGGCTGGGATCAGCCCCAGCATTTT. Protein: CASSDAAGGWDQPQHF.

The chain couples TRBV7-9 to TRBJ2-5; 8 bases are a match to TRBD1. With V trimmed by 5 bases and J by 4 bases, 6 bases remained unmatched. Germline assignment: CDR1 SEHNR and CDR2 FQNEAQ (reference sequence). This CDR3 region has 14 residues. The CDR3 loop is CASSPWQGAETQYF. In DNA, the CDR3 is TGTGCCAGCAGCCCCTGGCAGGGGGCAGAGACCCAGTACTTC.

The genes are TRBV4-1 and TRBJ1-2, with D uncertain. Germline values: CDR1 MGHRA, CDR2 YSYEKL. The CDR3 has 16 amino acids. Trimming stripped 2 bases from V and 7 bases from J, with 20 bases between. DNA for the CDR3: TGCGCCAGCAGCCAATTAGGGCGGACCCTCGCCCGTGGCTACACCTTC. It codes for CASSQLGRTLARGYTF.

The rearrangement links TRBV29-1 to TRBJ1-1; 8 positions agree with TRBD1. The V segment lost 7 bases and the J segment 4 bases; nucleotides outside the gene matches: 8. The CDR3 contains 13 residues. The germline V gene has CDR1 SQVTM and CDR2 ANQGSEA. CDR3 region: CSGGDRFLTEAFF. The CDR3 DNA reads as TGCAGCGGGGGGGACAGGTTTCTCACTGAAGCTTTCTTT.

The chain is built from TRBV7-7 and TRBJ2-5; D is unclear. The CDR3 totals 13 residues. Trimming left V 5 bases short and J 1 base short, with 8 bases between. CDR1 is SSHAT and CDR2 is FNYEAQ in the germline V gene (reference sequence). The CDR3 DNA is TGTGCCAGCAGCCAGAACTTCCAAGAGACCCAGTACTTC. This sequence encodes CASSQNFQETQYF.

The chain employs TRBV19 and TRBJ2-5; TRBD1 matches 11 bases. With V trimmed by 8 bases and J by 5 bases, 10 bases remained unmatched. Germline V lookup: CDR1 LNHDA, CDR2 SQIVND (reference sequence). This CDR3 has 15 amino acids. In DNA form, the CDR3 reads TGTGCCAGTCGGGGACAGGGGGATGTTTTGGAGACCCAGTACTTC. Its protein is CASRGQGDVLETQYF. Full variable domain (remainder filled in from reference TRBV19 and TRBJ2-5): DGGITQSPKYLFRKEGQNVTLSCEQNLNHDAMYWYRQDPGQGLRLIYYSQIVNDFQKGDIAEGYSVSREKKESFPLTVTSAQKNPTAFYLCASRGQGDVLETQYFGPGTRLLVL.

The CDR3 DNA follows: TGTGCCAGCAGCGTCGACGGGACAGGGCCAGATACGCAGTATTTT. Translated: CASSVDGTGPDTQYF. This chain links TRBV9 with TRBJ2-3; 9 positions agree with TRBD1. Germline trimming cut 2 bases from V and 4 bases from J; bases unmatched to any gene: 5. The CDR3 is 15 amino acids. The germline gives CDR1 SGDLS, CDR2 YYNGEE.